The T cell receptor beta chain described here comes from a study of cytomegalovirus exposure and HLA in healthy donors. For the study at large: Assignment to the Caucasian-associated ancestry cluster applied to approximately 80% of the approximately 400 genotyped donors.

This clone was seen a few times. Its antigen is undetermined. Study observations and caveats: Presence/absence analyses took donor sequencing depth as roughly uniform. Analyzed later, association rates of TCRs varied across HLA loci, with DRB1 most and HLA-C fewest.

PCR involved 60 Vbeta and 13 Jbeta primers. Sequencing was performed with immunoSEQ multiplex PCR; in TCRdb, only in-frame clones are kept and a portion is missing. The table shows around 93,000 clones, with under 85% occurring only once. This CDR3 spans 13 amino acids. Trimming cost V 7 bases and J 7 bases, with 16 bases left between them. Germline lookup yields CDR1 SQVTM and CDR2 ANQGSEA. The sequence was collected from a woman in her thirties or forties in good health and CMV-seronegative. Sample: PBMCs. V is TRBV29-1 and J is TRBJ1-4; no firm D call. CDR3 coding DNA: TGCAGCGCTCCGGGTCCGGGAACTGAAAAACTGTTTTTT. Encoded protein: CSAPGPGTEKLFF.